The present entry profiles one T cell receptor (beta chain) with its context. There is no known antigen for this receptor. There are no base qualities to consult, and no much larger clone falls within one base. This record belongs to a study of blood T cell repertoires in COVID-19 (dated by TCRdb to 2018 to 2020). General notes on the study: Samples covering the acute and convalescent phases of COVID-19 were provided by collaborators in the United States, Italy and Spain. The prospective study material was composed of cDNA or gDNA derived from T cells, B-cell-depleted T cells, or PBMCs. The dataset comprised deeply sampled blood TCRbeta repertoires from subjects exposed to, actively infected with, or recovered from COVID-19. The repertoires were released in a freely available public database intended as a resource for research on the immune response to SARS-CoV-2. Samples came from the ongoing ImmuneRACE study (first 160 participants) plus 1,254 subjects from 6 global collaborators. Sample metadata almost always included a de-identified subject ID, COVID-19 status, age in years and sex. HLA class I and class II types, where available, came from metadata supplied by the sample provider rather than from assay-based typing. What the research found in general, with its limitations: The quantity of clinical and demographic metadata differed by source and by participant and was supplied without curation.

Cut back by 1 base and 1 base, the V and J ends lie 7 bases apart. From the cysteine through the phenylalanine, the CDR3 covers 14 amino acids. The sequence is cut down to CDR3 DNA, 42 bases in frame from base 1. For CDR1 and CDR2, the germline V gene (reference sequence) lists LNHNV and YYDKDF. The immunoSEQ Assay, a bias-controlled multiplex PCR, was used to amplify TCRbeta CDR3 regions from genomic DNA. In the original analysis: The number of nucleated cells in each sample was estimated from the amplification of reference gene primers within the assay. Sequence reads were collapsed and filtered to measure the absolute abundance of every unique TCRbeta CDR3 rearrangement. Productive Simpson clonality was computed per sample as the square root of Simpson's diversity index over productive rearrangements. TCRdb limited this immuneACCESS table to in-frame rearrangements with V and J called. A share of clones is missing; checked studies link under half to unresolved V genes, and the rest is unexplained. V, J and clone size were drawn from that table, and D and trimming were deduced from the DNA. The sample table lists a few hundred thousand clones, approximately 90% of them with a count of one. Roughly 0.9% of the sample lies in the top ten.

In the prospective study, participants were about 18 to 90 years old, resided in about 25 geographic areas of the United States, and were enrolled through a virtual design. To assign participants to cohorts, the prospective study relied on clinical history that participants themselves reported in a screening survey and a study questionnaire. A participant counted as exposed if, within 2 weeks of entering the study, that participant had been in contact with someone who had a PCR-confirmed or clinician-diagnosed COVID-19 case. In the prospective study, mobile phlebotomists collected whole blood, serum and a nasopharyngeal or oropharyngeal swab from each participant. Over an approximately two-month period, participants in the prospective study had the option of providing additional blood draws and questionnaires. Before DNA extraction, prospective study blood samples were shipped either frozen or at room temperature.

The chain uses TRBV15 and TRBJ1-1; no confident D gene assignment can be made. Material: PBMCs or T cells enriched from blood (not recorded which). This clonotype originated in a woman aged 40 to 49 who had been exposed to COVID-19. The CDR3 reads as follows: CATSRAWANTEAFF. The DNA sequence is TGTGCCACCAGCAGAGCTTGGGCGAACACTGAAGCTTTCTTT. The entire variable domain, with the stretches around the CDR3 drawn from the reference TRBV15 and TRBJ1-1 proteins, is DAMVIQNPRYQVTQFGKPVTLSCSQTLNHNVMYWYQQKSSQAPKLLFHYYDKDFNNEADTPDNFQSRRPNTSFCFLDIRSPGLGDTAMYLCATSRAWANTEAFFGQGTRLTVV.